This passage covers 27 T cell receptor beta chains from one sample sequenced in a study of blood T cell repertoires in COVID-19. The table came from immunoSEQ multiplex PCR; TCRdb's copy has only in-frame clones and leaves some out. The repertoire holds about 210,000 clones, under 90% seen once, with around 9.3% in the top ten. The material sequenced was PBMCs or T cells enriched from blood (not recorded which). The receptors originated from a woman aged 50 to 60 with acute COVID-19.

J is TRBJ2-5 and V is TRBV28, with D maybe TRBD2 (6 bases). The CDR3 runs 14 residues. From germline, CDR1 is MDHEN and CDR2 SYDVKM. The ends were cut back, 5 bases at V and 7 bases at J, with 17 bases in the middle. CDR3: CASSIDLGRGTQYF. CDR3 bases: TGTGCCAGCAGTATCGACTTGGGGCGGGGGACCCAGTACTTC.

The chain employs TRBV19 and TRBJ1-1; weak D call: TRBD1 (6 bases). This CDR3 spans 15 amino acids. V was clipped by 6 bases and J by 5 bases, with 19 bases between them. Germline V gene sequence: CDR1 LNHDA, CDR2 SQIVND (reference sequence). The CDR3 spells CASSDQGSLRTEAFF. The CDR3 DNA reads as TGTGCCAGTAGCGATCAGGGGTCCCTGCGGACTGAAGCTTTCTTT.

This clone has just one count. The rearrangement uses TRBV6-5 and TRBJ2-5; 10 bases match TRBD2. The trim removed 4 bases at V and 9 bases at J, leaving 14 bases unmatched. Germline V gene lookup returns CDR1 MNHEY and CDR2 SVGAGI. This CDR3 is built from 16 residues. For the CDR3, the DNA is TGTGCCAGCAGTTTCAATAGCGGGGGGACCCGTGATCCCCAGTACTTC. It yields the protein CASSFNSGGTRDPQYF.

The V call is TRBV3-1 (or the pseudogene TRBV3-2), the J call TRBJ2-5; 7 bases map to TRBD1. From germline, CDR1 is LGHDT and CDR2 YNNKEL (reference sequence). Trimming at V came to 0 bases and at J to 4 bases, leaving 17 bases not matched to a gene. The CDR3 has 19 residues. In DNA form, the CDR3 reads TGTGCCAGCAGCCAAGATCCACTCCTTACAGGGGATAGTGGAGAGACCCAGTACTTC. Translated, it gives CASSQDPLLTGDSGETQYF.

This rearrangement joins TRBV12-5 to TRBJ1-5; 7 bases map to TRBD1. CDR1 and CDR2 from the germline V gene are LGHNT and FRNRAP. V dropped 2 bases and J dropped 0; count of bases not matched to a gene: 4. This CDR3 has 16 amino acids. CDR3 sequence (DNA): TGTGCTAGTGGTTTGAGACAGGGCTATAGCAATCAGCCCCAGCATTTT. Encoded protein: CASGLRQGYSNQPQHF.

V is TRBV11-2 and J is TRBJ1-2; perhaps TRBD1 as D (5 bases). Germline loops: CDR1 SGHAT, CDR2 FQNNGV. This CDR3 has 14 residues. The V gene lost 0 bases and the J gene lost 8 bases, with 13 bases spanning the gap. The CDR3 loop reads CASSLDLQGLGYTF. The DNA of the CDR3 is TGTGCCAGCAGCTTAGATTTGCAGGGTTTAGGCTACACCTTC.

This clone appeared a few times. The chain joins TRBV28 to TRBJ2-3, with TRBD2 identical over 10 bases. CDR1 and CDR2 (germline): MDHEN, SYDVKM. This CDR3 comprises 14 residues. With 11 bases clipped from V and 5 bases from J, the junction kept 10 bases outside the gene matches. The CDR3 bases are TGTGCCGCCCGGGGAGCGGGGGGGAAAGATACGCAGTATTTT. Its protein product is CAARGAGGKDTQYF.

DNA of the CDR3: TGTGCCATCAGATACTCACAGAATCAGCCCCAGCATTTT. This codes for CAIRYSQNQPQHF. The chain carries TRBV10-3 and TRBJ1-5, with D unresolved. Trimming shortened V by 6 bases and J by 4 bases, and 10 bases separated the two germline ends. This CDR3 is built from 13 residues. CDR1 and CDR2 from the germline V gene are ENHRY and SYGVKD.

This rearrangement joins TRBV29-1 to TRBJ2-3, with D unresolved. CDR3 size: 12 residues. The germline V and J ends were trimmed by 8 bases and 4 bases, with 13 bases remaining between them. Germline CDR1 and CDR2: SQVTM and ANQGSEA. Written as DNA, the CDR3 is TGCAGCAGCGTTATAGTTGCAGATACGCAGTATTTT. It encodes CSSVIVADTQYF.

This chain connects TRBV27 to TRBJ1-4; D is uncertain. Germline assignment: CDR1 MNHEY and CDR2 SMNVEV (reference sequence). CDR3 length: 16 residues. Trimming left V 10 bases short and J 4 bases short, with 22 bases between. The CDR3 reads CATALGGGLNNEKLFF. The CDR3 coding sequence is TGTGCCACCGCGCTCGGAGGAGGGCTGAATAATGAAAAACTGTTTTTT.

This clone was counted between two and nine times. This chain links TRBV6-5 with TRBJ1-2, with 8 bases lining up with TRBD1. The germline V gene encodes CDR1 MNHEY and CDR2 SVGAGI. After removal of 6 bases from V and 1 base from J, the junction contained 7 bases not matched to a gene. The CDR3 length is 15 residues. The CDR3 region is CASSSPGGDNYGYTF. The CDR3 bases are TGTGCCAGCAGCTCTCCAGGGGGCGATAACTATGGCTACACCTTC.

J is TRBJ2-3 and V is TRBV11-2, with unresolved D. The CDR3 extends over 13 amino acids. Germline lookup yields CDR1 SGHAT and CDR2 FQNNGV. Trimming shortened V by 1 base and J by 5 bases, and 7 bases separated the two germline ends. The DNA of the CDR3 is TGTGCCAGCAGCTTAGGAAGCGAAGATACGCAGTATTTT. Its protein is CASSLGSEDTQYF.

The rearrangement joins TRBV7-2 to TRBJ1-5; a possible D gene is TRBD1 (5 bases). Germline V lookup: CDR1 SGHTA, CDR2 FQGNSA. The CDR3 contains 19 residues. Trimming removed 5 bases from V and 0 bases from J, with 23 bases in between. CDR3 sequence (DNA): TGTGCCAGCAGCCCGCGAAGTGGGGGGGGGAGGTATAGCAATCAGCCCCAGCATTTT. Its translation is CASSPRSGGGRYSNQPQHF.

The J gene is TRBJ2-5, the V gene TRBV6-5, with D unresolved. Germline V gene data show CDR1 as MNHEY and CDR2 as SVGAGI. This CDR3 region has 15 residues. V was trimmed by 4 bases and J by 9 bases, leaving 21 bases between them. DNA of the CDR3: TGTGCCAGCAGTTCGTACGGATCCGCAGTTGAGGCCCAGTACTTC. Its protein is CASSSYGSAVEAQYF.

This sequence joins TRBV6-5 and TRBJ1-6; 8 bases are shared with TRBD1. The CDR3 sequence is 16 residues long. The V segment lost 0 bases and the J segment 6 bases; nucleotides outside the gene matches: 4. CDR1 and CDR2 from the germline V gene are MNHEY and SVGAGI. CDR3 DNA sequence: TGTGCCAGCAGTTACTCCTTGGACAGGGTTAATTCACCCCTCCACTTT. This sequence encodes CASSYSLDRVNSPLHF.

The CDR3 DNA reads TGTGCCACCAGGACCGGGGGGGCCCTCACCGGGGAGCTGTTTTTT. As protein: CATRTGGALTGELFF. The chain uses TRBV5-6 and TRBJ2-2; 8 positions agree with TRBD2. The CDR3 spans 15 residues. The germline V gene encodes CDR1 SGHDT and CDR2 YYEEEE. Trimming at V came to 9 bases and at J to 4 bases, leaving 11 bases not matched to a gene. Variable domain in full (rest from reference TRBV5-6 and TRBJ2-2): DAGVTQSPTHLIKTRGQQVTLRCSPKSGHDTVSWYQQALGQGPQFIFQYYEEEERQRGNFPDRFSGHQFPNYSSELNVNALLLGDSALYLCATRTGGALTGELFFGEGSRLTVL.

The rearrangement links TRBV5-1 to TRBJ2-7; tentatively, D is TRBD1 (7 bases). CDR3 length equals 15 residues. The V end was cut by 1 base, the J end by 5 bases, with 16 bases between. Per the germline V gene, CDR1 is SGHRS and CDR2 is YFSETQ. For the CDR3, the DNA is TGCGCCAGCAGCTTGTCAGGGGGGAGGCTACACGAGCAGTACTTC. Protein sequence: CASSLSGGRLHEQYF.

V usage is TRBV7-2 and J usage is TRBJ1-1, with 8 bases identical to TRBD1. V was clipped by 5 bases and J by 1 base; unmatched bases: 3. The germline V gene has CDR1 SGHTA and CDR2 FQGNSA. The CDR3 spans 14 residues. This CDR3 reads CASSPGQGNTEAFF. CDR3 in DNA: TGTGCCAGCAGCCCCGGACAGGGGAACACTGAAGCTTTCTTT. The full variable domain, with the rest looked up from reference TRBV7-2 and TRBJ1-1, is GAGVSQSPSNKVTEKGKDVELRCDPISGHTALYWYRQSLGQGLEFLIYFQGNSAPDKSGLPSDRFSAERTGGSVSTLTIQRTQQEDSAVYLCASSPGQGNTEAFFGQGTRLTVV.

V is TRBV7-8 and J is TRBJ1-1, with D unresolved. Germline CDR1 is SGHVS and CDR2 is FQNEAQ. The CDR3 has 15 residues. The V and J ends lost 0 bases and 0 bases respectively, with 8 bases between them. CDR3 loop: CASSLARFMNTEAFF. DNA of the CDR3: TGTGCCAGCAGCTTAGCGAGGTTTATGAACACTGAAGCTTTCTTT.

This clone was recorded a few times. This chain connects TRBV29-1 to TRBJ1-3; D gene uncertain. CDR3 length equals 13 residues. Germline values: CDR1 SQVTM, CDR2 ANQGSEA. Trimming removed 6 bases from V and 2 bases from J, with 11 bases in between. CDR3 in amino acids: CSVATQTGNTIYF. CDR3 DNA: TGCAGCGTCGCGACTCAAACTGGAAACACCATATATTTT.

The rearrangement links TRBV7-9 to TRBJ1-1; 9 bases map to TRBD1. Germline V gene data show CDR1 as SEHNR and CDR2 as FQNEAQ (reference sequence). Trimming cost V 5 bases and J 5 bases; bases outside gene matches: 3. This CDR3 contains 13 residues. CDR3 nucleotide sequence: TGTGCCAGCAGCCCCGGACAGGGGACTGAAGCTTTCTTT. This gives the protein CASSPGQGTEAFF.

This chain joins TRBV7-2 and TRBJ2-1, with D unclear. This CDR3 spans 14 amino acids. Looked up from germline, CDR1 is SGHTA and CDR2 is FQGNSA. The germline V and J ends were trimmed by 1 base and 5 bases, with 9 bases remaining between them. CDR3 region: CASSLVTQNNEQFF. Written as DNA, the CDR3 is TGTGCCAGCAGCTTAGTGACACAAAACAATGAGCAGTTCTTC. The full variable domain, rest sourced from reference TRBV7-2 and TRBJ2-1, is GAGVSQSPSNKVTEKGKDVELRCDPISGHTALYWYRQSLGQGLEFLIYFQGNSAPDKSGLPSDRFSAERTGGSVSTLTIQRTQQEDSAVYLCASSLVTQNNEQFFGPGTRLTVL.

The chain carries TRBV28 and TRBJ1-5; the match to TRBD1 covers 7 bases. This CDR3 comprises 13 residues. Germline V gene sequence: CDR1 MDHEN, CDR2 SYDVKM. Unmatched junction bases numbered 1, after V lost 4 bases and J lost 4 bases. DNA of the CDR3: TGTGCCAGCAGTTCGACAGGGAATCAGCCCCAGCATTTT. Protein sequence: CASSSTGNQPQHF.

This chain connects TRBV4-2 to TRBJ1-2; D is unclear. This CDR3 region has 12 residues. V lost 0 bases and J lost 11, with 10 bases in between. CDR1 is LGHNA, CDR2 YNFKEQ, per germline. CDR3 sequence reads: CASSQDLGRYTF. The CDR3 region has the DNA TGTGCCAGCAGCCAAGATCTGGGCCGGTACACCTTC.

The V and J genes are TRBV29-1 and TRBJ1-3, with 7 bases identical to TRBD1. After removal of 3 bases from V and 6 bases from J, the junction contained 11 bases not matched to a gene. Germline CDR1 is SQVTM and CDR2 is ANQGSEA. This CDR3 region has 15 residues. Here the CDR3 reads CSVENKGQGVNTIYF. The CDR3 DNA sequence: TGCAGCGTTGAGAACAAGGGGCAGGGGGTAAACACCATATATTTT.

This clone was picked up a small number of times. For the CDR3, the DNA is TGTGCCAGCAGCTTTCTATCAGGATTGATAGATACGCAGTATTTT. This encodes CASSFLSGLIDTQYF. This rearrangement joins TRBV5-5 to TRBJ2-3; no clear D gene. Trimming took 2 bases from V and 5 from J, leaving 15 bases between them. There are 15 residues in the CDR3. Germline values: CDR1 SGHKS, CDR2 YYEKEE (reference sequence). Together with reference TRBV5-5 and TRBJ2-3, the CDR3 gives the full variable domain: DAGVTQSPTHLIKTRGQQVTLRCSPISGHKSVSWYQQVLGQGPQFIFQYYEKEERGRGNFPDRFSARQFPNYSSELNVNALLLGDSALYLCASSFLSGLIDTQYFGPGTRLTVL.

The rearrangement uses TRBV7-2 and TRBJ2-7; TRBD1 might be the D (5 bases). CDR1 and CDR2 from the germline V gene are SGHTA and FQGNSA. The CDR3 spans 14 residues. Trimming stripped 5 bases from V and 2 bases from J, with 13 bases between. CDR3 nucleotides: TGTGCCAGCAGCCTTCAGCCAGGGCCCTACGAGCAGTACTTC. Protein: CASSLQPGPYEQYF. The entire variable domain, with the rest obtained from reference TRBV7-2 and TRBJ2-7, is as follows: GAGVSQSPSNKVTEKGKDVELRCDPISGHTALYWYRQSLGQGLEFLIYFQGNSAPDKSGLPSDRFSAERTGGSVSTLTIQRTQQEDSAVYLCASSLQPGPYEQYFGPGTRLTVT.